These 21 T cell receptor beta chains originate from one sample sequenced in a study of Graves' ophthalmopathy and Graves' hyperthyroidism. RNA transcripts yielded amplified TCR beta CDR3 regions. RT-PCR was first run with HTBI primers, then multiplex PCR in a second round. TCRdb re-called the multiplex PCR reads through MiXCR, storing one row per CDR3 protein. In the table there are 450,000 to 600,000 distinct CDR3 sequences, 35% to 45% of which are singletons. Material: peripheral blood or thyroid tissue (not recorded which). The source of these receptors is an adult man with Graves' hyperthyroidism.

This chain uses TRBV2 with TRBJ1-2; D possibly corresponds to TRBD1 (6 bases). The CDR3 spans 14 residues. V was cut by 7 bases and J by 2 bases, with 14 bases left in between. From germline, CDR1 is SNHLY and CDR2 FYNNEI. The CDR3 region is CASIARQANYGYTF. The CDR3 bases are TGTGCCAGCATAGCCAGACAGGCGAACTATGGCTACACCTTC. The variable domain in full, with the rest retrieved from reference TRBV2 and TRBJ1-2, is EPEVTQTPSHQVTQMGQEVILRCVPISNHLYFYWYRQILGQKVEFLVSFYNNEISEKSEIFDDQFSVERPDGSNFTLKIRSTKLEDSAMYFCASIARQANYGYTFGSGTRLTVV.

The table lists this clonotype with many counts. The rearrangement joins TRBV14 to TRBJ1-1; a possible D gene is TRBD1 (5 bases). The germline gives CDR1 SGHDN, CDR2 FVKESK. V was clipped by 0 bases and J by 12 bases, with 14 bases between them. The CDR3 contains 13 residues. The CDR3 DNA sequence: TGTGCCAGCAGCCAAGAAGAGGGGTCGTATACTTTCTTT. It is translated as CASSQEEGSYTFF.

This clonotype was counted a single time. The chain couples TRBV20-1 to TRBJ2-5; possible D gene TRBD2, 5 bases. Per germline, CDR1 DFQATT and CDR2 SNEGSKA (reference sequence). Trimming took off 3 bases at V and 4 bases at J, with 12 bases between the two ends. This CDR3 is 13 amino acids long. CDR3 in amino acids: CSARRLAGETQYF. The CDR3 bases are TGCAGTGCTAGGCGGCTAGCAGGAGAGACCCAGTACTTC.

The chain has TRBV2 and TRBJ1-6, with 10 bases fitting TRBD1. V was clipped by 4 bases and J by 11 bases; unmatched bases: 2. The CDR3 totals 13 residues. Germline V lookup: CDR1 SNHLY, CDR2 FYNNEI. The CDR3 coding sequence is TGTGCCAGCAGTGGACAGGGGGCTGCACCCCTCCACTTT. Translated: CASSGQGAAPLHF.

This chain connects TRBV19 to TRBJ1-1, with D perhaps matching TRBD1 (6 bases). The CDR3 is 13 amino acids. Germline CDR1 is LNHDA and CDR2 is SQIVND (reference sequence). Trimming took off 5 bases at V and 6 bases at J, with 13 bases between the two ends. CDR3 residues: CASSGPDRAEAFF. Written as DNA, the CDR3 is TGTGCCAGTAGTGGGCCGGACAGAGCTGAAGCTTTCTTT.

This clonotype was observed many times. The CDR3 sequence is CASSPDPYPNTEAFF. In DNA form, the CDR3 reads TGTGCCAGCAGTCCCGACCCTTACCCGAACACTGAAGCTTTCTTT. The rearrangement links TRBV12-3 or TRBV12-4 to TRBJ1-1; no firm D call. The ends were cut back, 5 bases at V and 1 base at J, with 14 bases in the middle. This CDR3 is 15 amino acids long.

The chain recombines TRBV5-1 with TRBJ1-5; D is ambiguous. CDR1 SGHRS and CDR2 YFSETQ come from the germline V gene. The V gene lost 1 base and the J gene lost 1 base, with 9 bases spanning the gap. This CDR3 comprises 15 residues. The CDR3 region has the DNA TGCGCCAGCAGCTTGTACGGGGAGAGCAATCAGCCCCAGCATTTT. Encoded protein: CASSLYGESNQPQHF.

At least ten counts were recorded for this clonotype. The chain combines TRBV20-1 with TRBJ2-6; TRBD1 matches 7 bases. With 3 bases clipped from V and 0 bases from J, the junction kept 11 bases outside the gene matches. The CDR3 spans 18 residues. Germline V gives CDR1 DFQATT, CDR2 SNEGSKA (reference sequence). In nucleotides, the CDR3 is TGCAGTGCTAGGGTTCGGACAGGCCGCCTCTCTGGGGCCAACGTCCTGACTTTC. This codes for CSARVRTGRLSGANVLTF.

This clonotype has at least ten counts. This sequence joins TRBV5-1 and TRBJ2-2, with TRBD2 matching 9 bases. CDR3 length: 15 residues. CDR1 and CDR2 (germline): SGHRS, YFSETQ. The junction had 8 bases not matched to a gene; V was cut back by 5 bases and J by 6 bases. CDR3 residues: CASSSGTSLPGELFF. CDR3 nucleotide sequence: TGCGCCAGCAGTTCCGGGACTAGCTTACCCGGGGAGCTGTTTTTT.

V is TRBV29-1 and J is TRBJ1-2; the D is unclear. The CDR3 runs to 13 residues. The germline gives CDR1 SQVTM, CDR2 ANQGSEA. Between the trimmed V and J ends, which lost 0 bases and 3 bases, there was a span of 8 bases. In nucleotides, the CDR3 is TGCAGCGTTGAAGATATAGGCGACTATGGCTACACCTTC. Its translation is CSVEDIGDYGYTF.

The table lists this clonotype with many counts. The chain employs TRBV7-9 and TRBJ2-7; possibly TRBD1 for D (5 bases). The germline gives CDR1 SEHNR, CDR2 FQNEAQ (reference sequence). The length of the CDR3 is 16 residues. Trimming pared 0 bases from V and 2 bases from J, leaving 14 bases between. The CDR3 nucleotides are TGTGCCAGCAGCTTAGCCGAAACGCTGGGGCCCTACGAGCAGTACTTC. This translates into CASSLAETLGPYEQYF.

This clonotype was counted between two and nine times. The chain joins TRBV10-2 to TRBJ1-1; D gene ambiguous. The germline V and J ends were trimmed by 1 base and 7 bases, with 13 bases remaining between them. There are 14 residues in the CDR3. From germline, CDR1 is WSHSY and CDR2 SAAADI. DNA of the CDR3: TGCGCCAGCAGTGAGTATATCAGAGAGGGTGAAGCTTTCTTT. This encodes CASSEYIREGEAFF.

Only one count was recorded for this clonotype. This could be a read error, since a much larger clone is one nucleotide away. This likely comes from a read error, as the CDR3 has no conserved phenylalanine or tryptophan at its end. V usage is TRBV5-1 and J usage is TRBJ2-7; 11 bases match TRBD1. The CDR3 length is 14 residues. Germline CDR1 and CDR2: SGHRS and YFSETQ. The CDR3 loop reads CASHRTGGGYEQYL. The CDR3 region has the DNA TGTGCCAGCCACAGGACAGGGGGCGGATACGAGCAGTACCTC.

V gene TRBV29-1 combines with J gene TRBJ1-2; D remains ambiguous. Trimming stripped 0 bases from V and 5 bases from J, with 16 bases between. Germline CDR1 is SQVTM and CDR2 is ANQGSEA. The CDR3 spans 15 residues. This chain's CDR3 is CSVEDRGSGVYGYTF. The CDR3, as DNA: TGCAGCGTTGAAGATCGCGGAAGCGGGGTATATGGCTACACCTTC.

This clonotype was detected many times. The CDR3 is CASSLVRSWQISGANVLTF. The CDR3 DNA follows: TGTGCCAGCAGCTTAGTCCGCTCGTGGCAGATCTCTGGGGCCAACGTCCTGACTTTC. The rearrangement uses TRBV7-9 and TRBJ2-6, with D unresolved. The CDR3 has 19 amino acids. Per the germline V gene, CDR1 is SEHNR and CDR2 is FQNEAQ (reference sequence). Trimming removed 1 base from V and 0 bases from J, with 16 bases in between.

This clonotype was detected many times. The V call is TRBV2, the J call TRBJ1-6; D is undetermined. V lost 3 bases and J lost 8, with 5 bases in between. The CDR3 is 12 residues long. Germline CDR1 is SNHLY and CDR2 is FYNNEI. The CDR3 region is CASSDWYSPLHF. In DNA form, the CDR3 reads TGTGCCAGCAGTGACTGGTATTCACCCCTCCACTTT.

This chain connects TRBV5-1 to TRBJ1-1, with D perhaps matching TRBD1 (6 bases). The CDR3 contains 15 residues. Trimming left V 0 bases short and J 7 bases short, with 16 bases between. The germline CDR1 and CDR2 sequences are SGHRS and YFSETQ. Here the CDR3 reads CASSLGDTGRFEAFF. In DNA, the CDR3 is TGCGCCAGCAGCTTGGGGGATACAGGGCGATTTGAAGCTTTCTTT. The full variable domain, completed using reference TRBV5-1 and TRBJ1-1, is KAGVTQTPRYLIKTRGQQVTLSCSPISGHRSVSWYQQTPGQGLQFLFEYFSETQRNKGNFPGRFSGRQFSNSRSEMNVSTLELGDSALYLCASSLGDTGRFEAFFGQGTRLTVV.

The sample holds many counts of this clonotype. Sequence at one end of the junction differs from germline and may be a read error. This sequence joins TRBV29-1 and TRBJ2-6, with D hard to call. Germline-derived CDR1 and CDR2 are SQVTM and ANQGSEA. There are 13 residues in the CDR3. DNA of the CDR3: TGCAGCCTTGACGGCTCTGGGGCCAACGTCCTGACTTTC. It encodes CSLDGSGANVLTF.

Concerning this clonotype: Being one base from a much bigger clone, this may be a read error. The chain has TRBV10-3 and TRBJ1-1; D is perhaps TRBD1 (6 bases). The CDR3 is 14 amino acids. Germline-derived CDR1 and CDR2 are ENHRY and SYGVKD. The germline V and J ends were trimmed by 4 bases and 3 bases, with 12 bases remaining between them. The CDR3 region is CAISGRGGDTEAFF. The CDR3 region has the DNA TGTGCCATCAGTGGGAGGGGGGGGGACACTGAAGCTTTCTTT.

The table lists this clonotype with many counts. This chain joins TRBV12-3 or TRBV12-4 and TRBJ2-6, with 7 bases aligning to TRBD1. The CDR3 is made up of 15 amino acids. V lost 6 bases, J lost 3 bases, and 5 bases stayed unmatched. CDR3 region: CASSYRGVGANVLTF. The CDR3 coding sequence is TGTGCCAGCAGCTACAGGGGAGTTGGGGCCAACGTCCTGACTTTC.

A few counts support this clonotype. The rearrangement links TRBV4-2 to TRBJ1-2; 9 positions match TRBD1. V lost 3 bases to trimming and J lost 7 bases; unmatched junction nucleotides: 12. This CDR3 comprises 16 residues. CDR1 is LGHNA, CDR2 YNFKEQ, per germline. The DNA of the CDR3 is TGTGCCAGCAGCCAGGACCGGGACAGGGTCTCTCGTGGCTACACCTTC. It is translated as CASSQDRDRVSRGYTF.